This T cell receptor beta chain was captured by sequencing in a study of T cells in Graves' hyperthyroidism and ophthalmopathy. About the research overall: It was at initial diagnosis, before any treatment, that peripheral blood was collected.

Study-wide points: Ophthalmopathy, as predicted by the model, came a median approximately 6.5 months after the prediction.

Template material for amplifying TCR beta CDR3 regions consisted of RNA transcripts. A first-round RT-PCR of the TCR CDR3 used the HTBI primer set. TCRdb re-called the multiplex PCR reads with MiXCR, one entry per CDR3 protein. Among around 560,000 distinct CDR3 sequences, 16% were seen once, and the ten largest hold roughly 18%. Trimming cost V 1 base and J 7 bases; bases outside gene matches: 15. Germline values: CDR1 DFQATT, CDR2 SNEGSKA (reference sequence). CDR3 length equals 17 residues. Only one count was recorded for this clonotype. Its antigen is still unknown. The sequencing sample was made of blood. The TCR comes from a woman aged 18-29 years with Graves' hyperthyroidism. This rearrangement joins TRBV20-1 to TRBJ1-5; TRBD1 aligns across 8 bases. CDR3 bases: TGCAGTGCTAGAGCAGGGGGCCTGGTACCATGGATCCAGCCCCAGCATTTT. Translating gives CSARAGGLVPWIQPQHF.